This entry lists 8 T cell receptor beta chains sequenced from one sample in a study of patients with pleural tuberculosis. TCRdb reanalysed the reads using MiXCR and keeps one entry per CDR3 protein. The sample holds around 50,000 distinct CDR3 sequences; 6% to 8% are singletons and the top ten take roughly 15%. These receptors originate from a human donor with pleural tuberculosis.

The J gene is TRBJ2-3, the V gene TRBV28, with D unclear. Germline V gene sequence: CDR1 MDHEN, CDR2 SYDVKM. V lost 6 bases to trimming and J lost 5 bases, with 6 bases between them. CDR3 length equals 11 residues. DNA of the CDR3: TGTGCCAGCAGAGAGGTAGATACGCAGTATTTT. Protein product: CASREVDTQYF.

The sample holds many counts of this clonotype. The CDR3 DNA is TGTGCCAGCAGTTACAGTTCCCGGGAGCTGTTTTTT. Translation gives CASSYSSRELFF. The gene calls are TRBV6-2 or TRBV6-3 and TRBJ2-2; no firm D call. This CDR3 has 12 amino acids. V was trimmed by 2 bases and J by 9 bases, leaving 7 bases between them. Germline CDR1 MNHEY, CDR2 SVGEGT.

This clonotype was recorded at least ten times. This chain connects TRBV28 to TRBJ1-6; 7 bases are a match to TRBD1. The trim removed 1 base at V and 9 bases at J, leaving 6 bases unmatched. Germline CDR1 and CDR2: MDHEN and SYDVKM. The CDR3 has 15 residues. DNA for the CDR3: TGTGCCAGCAGTTTATCCGGGACAGAAATTTCACCCCTCCACTTT. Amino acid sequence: CASSLSGTEISPLHF.

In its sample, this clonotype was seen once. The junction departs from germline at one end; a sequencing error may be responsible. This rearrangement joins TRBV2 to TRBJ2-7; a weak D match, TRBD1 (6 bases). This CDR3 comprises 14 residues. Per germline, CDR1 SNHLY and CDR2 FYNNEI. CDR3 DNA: TGTGACAGCAGTGAAAACCGGGACAACTACGAGCAGTACTTC. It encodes CDSSENRDNYEQYF.

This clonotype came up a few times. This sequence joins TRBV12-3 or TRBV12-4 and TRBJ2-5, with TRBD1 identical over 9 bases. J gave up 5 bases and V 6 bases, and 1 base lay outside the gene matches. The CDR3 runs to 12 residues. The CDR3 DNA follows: TGTGCCAGCAGGACAGGGGGGGAGACCCAGTACTTC. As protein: CASRTGGETQYF.

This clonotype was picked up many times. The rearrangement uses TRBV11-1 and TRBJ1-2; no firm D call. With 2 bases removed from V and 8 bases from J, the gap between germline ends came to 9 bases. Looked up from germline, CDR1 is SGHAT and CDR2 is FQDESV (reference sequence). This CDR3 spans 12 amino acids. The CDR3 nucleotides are TGTGCCAGCAGCTTACGGGCGGGCGGCTACACCTTC. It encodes CASSLRAGGYTF.

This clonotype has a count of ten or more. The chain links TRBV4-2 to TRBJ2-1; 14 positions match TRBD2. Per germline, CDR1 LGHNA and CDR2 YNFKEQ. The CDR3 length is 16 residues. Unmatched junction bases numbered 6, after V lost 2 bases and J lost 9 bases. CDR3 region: CASSQRTSGGTSEQFF. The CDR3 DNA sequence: TGTGCCAGCAGCCAACGGACTAGCGGGGGGACAAGTGAGCAGTTCTTC.

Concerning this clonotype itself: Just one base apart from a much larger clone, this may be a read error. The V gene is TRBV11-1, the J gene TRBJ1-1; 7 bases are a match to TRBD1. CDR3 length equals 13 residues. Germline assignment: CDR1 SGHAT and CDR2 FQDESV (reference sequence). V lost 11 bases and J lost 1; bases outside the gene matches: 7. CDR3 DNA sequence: TGTGCCCACCAACAGGGGAAGAACACTGAAGCTTTCTTT. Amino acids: CAHQQGKNTEAFF.